This paragraph covers one TCR beta chain sequence. Clones were read by immunoSEQ multiplex PCR, and TCRdb kept only the in-frame ones, dropping some. The sample has 150,000 to 200,000 clones; 90% are singletons. The sample originates from a study of blood T cell repertoires in COVID-19. The wider study: PBMCs, B-cell-depleted T cells, or T cells were the source of the cDNA or gDNA that made up the material.

This CDR3 comprises 13 residues. The V gene end was trimmed by 5 bases and the J gene end by 4 bases; junction bases not matched to a gene: 4. CDR1 is SNHLY and CDR2 is FYNNEI in the germline V gene. This sequence was found in a man aged 45-60 years with acute or convalescent COVID-19. The chain uses TRBV2 and TRBJ1-2, with TRBD1 matching over 7 bases. Sequencing used peripheral blood. The CDR3 region is CASSRQGSYGYTF. CDR3 bases: TGTGCCAGCAGTCGACAGGGAAGCTATGGCTACACCTTC.